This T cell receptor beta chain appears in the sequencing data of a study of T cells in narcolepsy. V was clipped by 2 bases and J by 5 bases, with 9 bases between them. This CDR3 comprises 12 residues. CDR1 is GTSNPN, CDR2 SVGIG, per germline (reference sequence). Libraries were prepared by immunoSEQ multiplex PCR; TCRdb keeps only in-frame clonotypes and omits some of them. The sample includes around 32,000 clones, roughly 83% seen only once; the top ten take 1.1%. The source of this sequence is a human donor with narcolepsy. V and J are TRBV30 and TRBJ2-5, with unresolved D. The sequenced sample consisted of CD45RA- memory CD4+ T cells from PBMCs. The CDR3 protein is CAWSLIGETQYF. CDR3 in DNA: TGTGCCTGGAGTCTTATCGGGGAGACCCAGTACTTC.